The clone carrying this T cell receptor beta chain was counted at least ten times. TCRdb recomputed calls from the 5' RACE reads with MiXCR, one row per CDR3 protein. The sample shows tens of thousands of distinct CDR3 sequences, under 4.5% of them seen only once. The sample comes from a study of neurological immune-mediated disorders. Germline assignment: CDR1 SGHAT and CDR2 FQNNGV. Trimming cost V 5 bases and J 5 bases, with 17 bases left between them. This CDR3 is 15 amino acids long. The source is a woman in her forties or fifties with multiple sclerosis. The chain uses TRBV11-2 and TRBJ2-3, with D possibly being TRBD1 (6 bases). The sample comprised PBMCs. The CDR3 DNA follows: TGTGCCAGCAGCCAGGGGCGGCCGTTGAGAGATACGCAGTATTTT. Protein: CASSQGRPLRDTQYF.